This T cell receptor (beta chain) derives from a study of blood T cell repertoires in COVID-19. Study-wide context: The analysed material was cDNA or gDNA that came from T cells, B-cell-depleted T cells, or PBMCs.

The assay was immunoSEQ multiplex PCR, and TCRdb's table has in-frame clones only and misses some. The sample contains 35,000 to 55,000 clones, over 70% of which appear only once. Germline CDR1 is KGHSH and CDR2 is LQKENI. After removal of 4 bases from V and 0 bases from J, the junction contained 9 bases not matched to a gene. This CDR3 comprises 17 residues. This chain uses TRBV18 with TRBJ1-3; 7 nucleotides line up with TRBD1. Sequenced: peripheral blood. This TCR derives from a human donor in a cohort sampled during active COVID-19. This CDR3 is CASSLAEQGTSGNTIYF. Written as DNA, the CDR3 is TGTGCCAGCTCACTGGCCGAACAGGGGACCTCTGGAAACACCATATATTTT.